These T cell receptor beta chains were read from a single sample in a study of cytomegalovirus exposure and HLA in healthy donors. The assay was immunoSEQ multiplex PCR, and TCRdb's table has in-frame clones only and misses some. Among about 120,000 clones listed, roughly 80% were seen once. Sequenced: PBMCs. The receptors were sampled from a man aged 55 to 70 in good health and CMV-seropositive. The CDR3 runs from the conserved cysteine through the conserved F or W. A D gene is named only where the DNA matches it firmly. Not every row has a clone size; where given, it reads once, few, many or a size class.

d_call j_call clone_size v_call cdr3_nt cdr3_aa
. TRBJ1-1 . TRBV27 TGTGCCAGCAGTCTTTCCGGGGGCACTGAAGCTTTCTTT CASSLSGGTEAFF
. TRBJ1-1 . TRBV6-1 TGTGCCAGCAGTGAAACAGGGACCCCCACTGAAGCTTTCTTT CASSETGTPTEAFF
. TRBJ1-5 . TRBV5-6 TGTGCCAGCAGCTTGGAGCGGGGTTGGGGCAATCAGCCCCAGCATTTT CASSLERGWGNQPQHF
. TRBJ2-3 . TRBV18 TGTGCCAGCTCACCCAGGATCAGCACAGATACGCAGTATTTT CASSPRISTDTQYF
. TRBJ2-1 . TRBV6-1 TGTGCCAGCAGTTTCACGGGTTACAATGAGCAGTTCTTC CASSFTGYNEQFF
TRBD1 TRBJ1-1 . TRBV28 TGTGCCATCCAACCGGGACAGGGCACTGAAGCTTTCTTT CAIQPGQGTEAFF
. TRBJ1-3 few TRBV4-1 TGCGCCAGCAGCCGGGGGGGGATGATCCTGAGGGGAAACACCATATATTTT CASSRGGMILRGNTIYF
. TRBJ2-2 . TRBV7-9 TGTGCCCCGGAGACCGAGCCGAACACCGGGGAGCTGTTTTTT CAPETEPNTGELFF
TRBD2 TRBJ2-7 few TRBV7-9 TGTTCCAGCAGCTTGAATCTAGGACTAGCGGGGGCAACGCACTACGAGCAGTACTTC CSSSLNLGLAGATHYEQYF
TRBD1 TRBJ2-6 . TRBV6-5 TGTGCCAGCAGTGGACAGGGGACAGGGGCCAACGTCCTGACTTTC CASSGQGTGANVLTF
TRBD1 TRBJ2-7 . TRBV6-1 TGTGCCAGCAGGCTGGAGACAGGGGGCGGGTACGAGCAGTACTTC CASRLETGGGYEQYF
. TRBJ1-2 once TRBV7-2 TGTGCCAGCAGCTTAGCGACTAGTAACTATGGCTACACCTTC CASSLATSNYGYTF
. TRBJ2-7 few TRBV4-1 TGCGCCAGCAGCCAACGTCCTAGGGGCCGAAGCTACGAGCAGTACTTC CASSQRPRGRSYEQYF
TRBD2 TRBJ2-7 . TRBV30 TGTGCCTGGAGTGGTCTAGCGGGGTACGAGCAGTACTTC CAWSGLAGYEQYF
. TRBJ2-7 . TRBV28 TGTGCCAGCAGTACGAGGTTCGGCCTCTCCTACGAGCAGTACTTC CASSTRFGLSYEQYF
. TRBJ1-2 . TRBV6-5 TGTGCCAGCAGTTACCGGGTTAACTATGGCTACACCTTC CASSYRVNYGYTF
. TRBJ1-1 . TRBV4-1 TGCGCCAGCAGCCATGTACAGGGTCCCCCTGAAGCTTTCTTT CASSHVQGPPEAFF
. TRBJ2-3 . TRBV29-1 TGCAGTGCTAGCGCCAGCACAGATACGCAGTATTTT CSASASTDTQYF
TRBD2 TRBJ2-1 few TRBV29-1 TGCAGCGTTGTTGGTGGGAGGGCCTGGTATGAGCAGTTCTTC CSVVGGRAWYEQFF
. TRBJ1-1 . TRBV25-1 TGTGCCAGCTGCAGGGGCGGTTGCACTGAAGCTTTCTTT CASCRGGCTEAFF